A selection of T cell receptor beta chains follows, all from one sample in a study of T-cell reconstitution after alpha-beta-depleted transplantation in children. TCRdb analysed the PCR reads with MiXCR anew, one entry per CDR3 protein. The sample includes about 130,000 distinct CDR3 sequences, around 9.8% of them seen just once. The sample consisted of PBMCs, mostly from graft donor cells, taken 180 days after TCRalphabeta/CD19-depleted stem cell transplant. These receptors all stem from a girl under three years old who had a stem cell transplant for combined immunodeficiency, so the T cells may come from the graft donor. Both conserved end residues are part of each CDR3. D genes are given only for firm matches. Size is omitted from some rows. Given values are once, few, many or a class for expanded clones.

D gene | clone size | J gene | V gene | CDR3 DNA | CDR3 protein
. | many | TRBJ2-5 | TRBV29-1 | TGCAGCGCGCGAAGCAGGGCCGGGAGAGAGACCCAGTACTTC | CSARSRAGRETQYF
TRBD1 | few | TRBJ1-5 | TRBV18 | TGTGCCAGCTCACCAGGGACAGGTTATAGCAATCAGCCCCAGCATTTT | CASSPGTGYSNQPQHF
. | . | TRBJ2-5 | TRBV3-1 | TGTGCCAGCAGCCTGGGTAAGGGGCCTGGAGAGACCCAGTACTTC | CASSLGKGPGETQYF
TRBD2 | . | TRBJ2-1 | TRBV11-3 | TGTGCCAGCAGCCAAAGACTAGCGATGGTACCGGAGGGTGAGCAGTTCTTC | CASSQRLAMVPEGEQFF
. | few | TRBJ1-6 | TRBV5-1 | TGCGCCAGCAGCTTGGGTCCGGAGACAGCGGGGATTTCACCCCTCCACTTT | CASSLGPETAGISPLHF
TRBD2 | . | TRBJ2-2 | TRBV12-3/TRBV12-4 | TGTGCCAGCAGTTTCAGCAGCGGGGGGGCCGGGGAGCTGTTTTTT | CASSFSSGGAGELFF
. | . | TRBJ1-4 | TRBV4-3 | TGCGCCAGCAGCCAAGACCGCGGAAGTTCAACTAATGAAAAACTGTTTTTT | CASSQDRGSSTNEKLFF
. | many | TRBJ2-7 | TRBV12-3/TRBV12-4 | TGTGCCAGCAGTCCTGGGTGGGGAGGCCTGGTGATCGACGAGCAGTACTTC | CASSPGWGGLVIDEQYF
TRBD1 | . | TRBJ2-7 | TRBV20-1 | TGCAGTGCTAGAGCCCGGGACAGGGGACTCATCGAGCAGTACTTC | CSARARDRGLIEQYF
. | many | TRBJ2-3 | TRBV7-9 | TGTGCCAGCAGCACCGGGACATTCACAGATACGCAGTATTTT | CASSTGTFTDTQYF
. | few | TRBJ1-3 | TRBV7-8 | TGTGCCAGCAGCTTAGCGGCGGCCTCTGGAAACACCATATATTTT | CASSLAAASGNTIYF
. | . | TRBJ2-3 | TRBV20-1 | TGCAGTGCGGACTTTCACCCTAGCACAGATACGCAGTATTTT | CSADFHPSTDTQYF
TRBD2 | many | TRBJ2-1 | TRBV25-1 | TGTGCCAGCAGTGATCGGCTAGCGGGACTATACAATGAGCAGTTCTTC | CASSDRLAGLYNEQFF
. | . | TRBJ2-7 | TRBV7-9 | TGTGCCAGCAGCTTGGTTGACAGAGTGGGTCAGTACTTC | CASSLVDRVGQYF
TRBD2 | few | TRBJ2-7 | TRBV20-1 | TGCAGTGCTAGAGATCCTAGCGGGAGCCACGAGCAGTACTTC | CSARDPSGSHEQYF
. | . | TRBJ2-7 | TRBV20-1 | TGCAGTGCTAGAGATATTTTGGAGGGGGAGTGGGACGAGCAGTACTTC | CSARDILEGEWDEQYF
TRBD1 | . | TRBJ1-2 | TRBV20-1 | TGCAGTGCCTCTGGACAGGGGGCAATTTTCTATGGCTACACCTTC | CSASGQGAIFYGYTF
. | few | TRBJ2-1 | TRBV30 | TGTGCCTTCGACGGGGGATGGACCTACAATGAGCAGTTCTTC | CAFDGGWTYNEQFF
TRBD1 | few | TRBJ1-1 | TRBV29-1 | TGCAGCGTTCCCCGACAGGGGGCCAACACTGAAGCTTTCTTT | CSVPRQGANTEAFF
TRBD2 | . | TRBJ2-1 | TRBV29-1 | TGCAGCGTTGAAGATCCGGAAAAGGGACTAGCGGGCTACAATGAGCAGTTCTTC | CSVEDPEKGLAGYNEQFF
. | . | TRBJ2-2 | TRBV5-6 | TGTGCCAGCAGCTTGTGGCGGAACACCGGGGAGCTGTTTTTT | CASSLWRNTGELFF
. | . | TRBJ2-1 | TRBV2 | TGTGCCAGCAGTGAAGGGGGCCCCAGGGCCCTCTCGGGGTTCTTC | CASSEGGPRALSGFF
. | . | TRBJ2-7 | TRBV11-2 | TGTGCCAGCAGCTTAGGTCACGGACCCTACGAGCAGTACTTC | CASSLGHGPYEQYF
. | few | TRBJ1-5 | TRBV6-5 | TGTGCCAGCAGTTCCCCAGGGGGCAATCAGCCCCAGCATTTT | CASSSPGGNQPQHF
. | . | TRBJ2-2 | TRBV7-7 | TGTGCTAGCAGCCAATCTCAGGGGCCCGGGGAGCTGTTTTTT | CASSQSQGPGELFF
TRBD2 | . | TRBJ2-1 | TRBV20-1 | TGCAGTGCTAGAGTTGGTAGGAGCGGGAGTGGAGATGAGCAGTTCTTC | CSARVGRSGSGDEQFF
. | few | TRBJ2-6 | TRBV5-5 | TGTGCCAGCAGCTTGGAGGTAGCGGCCGACTCTGGGGCCAACGTCCTGACTTTC | CASSLEVAADSGANVLTF